The present T cell receptor (beta chain) was sequenced within a study of CXCR3-negative and CXCR3-positive naive CD8 T cells. Study-wide results and caveats: CXCR3-negative naive cells had less hydrophobic TRB CDR3s than did CXCR3-positive naive cells. Partly lower CXCR3 expression followed cryopreservation, and most assays relied on fresh PBMCs.

CDR3 length equals 14 residues. All TRB cDNA libraries came from 5' RACE performed with UMI labels. After re-calling the 5' RACE reads, TCRdb lists one entry per CDR3 protein, DNA absent. This sample's clone table lists over 70,000 distinct CDR3 sequences. Within the CD8+ T cell compartment, naive cells were CD45RO-CCR7+CD27+CD95-. About this clonotype itself: What it recognizes is unknown.

Source material: naive CXCR3+ CD8+ T cells from blood. The subset was: CD45RO-CCR7+CD27+CD95- naive CD8+ T cells expressing CXCR3 (TNR3+). V is TRBV23-1 and J is TRBJ1-3. TRBV23-1 is annotated as an ORF whose role is uncertain. The TCR was taken from a human donor in good health. Some clones in this sample may be carry-over from other donors' samples. The CDR3 region is CASGLNFSGNTIYF.